The rows below give T cell receptor beta chains drawn from one sample of a study of blood T cell repertoires in COVID-19. This table comes from immunoSEQ multiplex PCR, and its TCRdb copy is limited to in-frame clones, with some not included. Of fewer than 110,000 clones in the sample, about 86% were seen once. Sequencing was carried out using peripheral blood. These receptors all stem from a human donor in a cohort sampled during active COVID-19. Each CDR3 is given with its conserved first and last residue. D genes are given only for firm matches. Clone size is shown for a subset of rows, as once, few, many or a class of expanded clone.

TRBV7-2	NA	NA	TRBJ2-5	CASSLQGWETQYF	TGTGCCAGCAGCTTACAGGGGTGGGAGACCCAGTACTTC
TRBV11-2	NA	NA	TRBJ2-1	CASSPRIGGGYNEQFF	TGTGCCAGCAGCCCAAGGATAGGGGGAGGGTACAATGAGCAGTTCTTC
TRBV5-4	NA	NA	TRBJ2-3	CASSLGGGRTDTQYF	TGTGCCAGCAGCTTGGGAGGGGGACGCACAGATACGCAGTATTTT
TRBV28	TRBD1	NA	TRBJ2-1	CASSPGQFRYGEQFF	TGTGCCAGCAGCCCGGGACAGTTTCGTTACGGTGAGCAGTTCTTC
TRBV7-2	NA	NA	TRBJ1-1	CASSLLLRTEAFF	TGTGCCAGCAGCTTACTTTTACGGACAGAAGCTTTCTTT
TRBV4-2	NA	few	TRBJ1-2	CASSQERGGDGYTF	TGTGCCAGCAGCCAGGAACGGGGGGGGGATGGCTACACCTTC
TRBV6-6	NA	NA	TRBJ2-4	CASSSSLAVAKNIQYF	TGTGCCAGCAGTTCAAGTCTGGCCGTAGCCAAAAACATTCAGTACTTC
TRBV24-1	NA	NA	TRBJ1-1	CATSDPTGPTEAFF	TGTGCCACCAGTGATCCGACAGGTCCCACTGAAGCTTTCTTT
TRBV29-1	NA	NA	TRBJ2-7	CSVAQGNYEQYF	TGCAGCGTTGCACAGGGTAACTACGAGCAGTACTTC
TRBV6-5	NA	NA	TRBJ1-3	CASRLISGNTIYF	TGTGCCAGTAGACTAATCTCTGGAAACACCATATATTTT
TRBV15	TRBD1	NA	TRBJ1-1	CATSRVGTANTEAFF	TGTGCCACCAGCAGAGTCGGGACAGCGAACACTGAAGCTTTCTTT
TRBV20-1	TRBD2	NA	TRBJ2-7	CSASSGRGDYEQYF	TGCAGTGCTAGTAGCGGGAGGGGAGACTACGAGCAGTACTTC
TRBV5-1	TRBD1	once	TRBJ2-7	CASSTTGGSYEQYF	TGCGCCAGCAGCACAACAGGGGGCTCCTACGAGCAGTACTTC
TRBV28	NA	NA	TRBJ1-1	CASSNPGQWGTEAFF	TGTGCCAGCAGTAATCCTGGACAGTGGGGCACTGAAGCTTTCTTT
TRBV7-8	NA	NA	TRBJ2-7	CASSASRGSYEQYF	TGTGCCAGCAGCGCCTCGCGAGGCAGCTACGAGCAGTACTTC
TRBV14	TRBD1	NA	TRBJ1-2	CASSQDWTGTKLVYTF	TGTGCCAGCAGCCAAGATTGGACAGGAACAAAGTTGGTCTACACCTTC
TRBV28	NA	NA	TRBJ2-2	CASSLSRANTGELFF	TGTGCCAGCAGTTTATCGAGGGCGAACACCGGGGAGCTGTTTTTT
TRBV11-2	TRBD1	NA	TRBJ2-7	CASSLRGQAYEQYF	TGTGCCAGCAGCCTCCGCGGACAGGCCTACGAGCAGTACTTC
TRBV2	TRBD1	NA	TRBJ1-2	CASSPGGRGYTF	TGTGCCAGCAGTCCAGGGGGCAGGGGCTACACCTTC
TRBV7-9	NA	NA	TRBJ2-7	CASSLGDEQYF	TGTGCCAGCAGCTTAGGAGACGAGCAGTACTTC
TRBV5-4	NA	NA	TRBJ1-2	CASSLDWGESLYGYTF	TGTGCCAGCAGCTTGGATTGGGGGGAATCCCTCTATGGCTACACCTTC
TRBV4-1	NA	NA	TRBJ1-1	CASSLLAVMNTEAFF	TGCGCCAGCAGTCTCTTGGCAGTTATGAACACTGAAGCTTTCTTT
TRBV6-5	TRBD1	NA	TRBJ1-2	CASKIGQGASGYTF	TGTGCCAGCAAGATAGGACAGGGGGCGAGTGGCTACACCTTC
TRBV7-2	TRBD2	NA	TRBJ2-7	CASSSTSGPYEQYF	TGTGCCAGCAGCTCGACTAGCGGACCCTACGAGCAGTACTTC
TRBV27	TRBD2	NA	TRBJ2-5	CASSLYTSGGAETQYF	TGTGCCAGCAGTTTATACACTAGCGGGGGGGCAGAGACCCAGTACTTC
TRBV29-1	TRBD2	NA	TRBJ2-2	CSVGPRGTTGELFF	TGCAGCGTTGGACCGCGGGGGACCACCGGGGAGCTGTTTTTT
TRBV5-8	NA	once	TRBJ1-1	CASSFWRGGTEAFF	TGTGCCAGCAGCTTTTGGCGCGGCGGAACTGAAGCTTTCTTT
TRBV18	NA	NA	TRBJ2-7	CASSQTVPGWSYEQYF	TGTGCCAGCTCGCAAACGGTACCAGGCTGGTCATACGAGCAGTACTTC
TRBV19	TRBD1	NA	TRBJ1-3	CASSTGQGARGNTIYF	TGTGCCAGTAGTACGGGACAGGGGGCGCGAGGAAACACCATATATTTT
TRBV15	TRBD1	once	TRBJ1-2	CATSGPGQGNYGYTF	TGTGCCACCAGCGGCCCGGGACAGGGGAACTATGGCTACACCTTC
TRBV6-1	NA	NA	TRBJ2-4	CASSELPLLAKNIQYF	TGTGCCAGCAGTGAACTCCCTCTACTAGCCAAAAACATTCAGTACTTC
TRBV10-1	NA	few	TRBJ2-1	CASSETGTHNEQFF	TGCGCCAGCAGTGAGACAGGGACCCACAATGAGCAGTTCTTC
TRBV2	NA	once	TRBJ1-4	CASSGGGRAREKLFF	TGTGCCAGCAGTGGGGGAGGCAGGGCTCGAGAAAAACTGTTTTTT
TRBV7-8	TRBD2	NA	TRBJ2-2	CASSLPGLALREGTGELFF	TGTGCCAGCAGCTTGCCGGGACTAGCCCTAAGGGAGGGGACCGGGGAGCTGTTTTTT
TRBV6-5	NA	NA	TRBJ1-2	CASREGYGWGYGYTF	TGTGCCAGCAGGGAGGGCTATGGCTGGGGCTATGGCTACACCTTC
TRBV7-9	NA	NA	TRBJ1-2	CASSRRGGVGAEDGYTF	TGTGCCAGCAGCCGCCGAGGGGGTGTGGGGGCGGAGGATGGCTACACCTTC
TRBV5-1	TRBD1	NA	TRBJ1-2	CASRSGQGDYGYTF	TGCGCCAGCAGATCCGGACAGGGGGACTATGGCTACACCTTC
TRBV11-2	TRBD1	NA	TRBJ1-5	CASSLTQGSQPQHF	TGTGCCAGCAGCTTAACACAGGGGAGTCAGCCCCAGCATTTT
TRBV30	TRBD1	NA	TRBJ2-7	CAWSLGQEEQYF	TGTGCCTGGAGCCTAGGACAGGAAGAGCAGTACTTC
TRBV7-9	NA	NA	TRBJ2-5	CASSLGRVRETQYF	TGTGCCAGCAGCTTAGGGAGGGTTAGAGAGACCCAGTACTTC
TRBV5-5	NA	NA	TRBJ1-3	CASSLGGPGNTIYF	TGTGCCAGCAGCTTGGGAGGGCCTGGAAACACCATATATTTT
TRBV24-1	NA	NA	TRBJ2-2	CATSDFGRWNTGELFF	TGTGCCACCAGTGATTTTGGCAGGTGGAACACCGGGGAGCTGTTTTTT
TRBV27	TRBD2	once	TRBJ2-3	CASRLAGTTDTQYF	TGTGCCAGCCGACTAGCGGGAACGACAGATACGCAGTATTTT
TRBV6-2/TRBV6-3	TRBD2	NA	TRBJ2-7	CASSSLPVAGVALNEQYF	TGTGCCAGCAGTTCCCTACCGGTAGCGGGAGTAGCTTTGAACGAGCAGTACTTC
TRBV3-1/TRBV3-2	NA	NA	TRBJ2-7	CASSQRGTEYEQYF	TGTGCCAGCAGCCAACGGGGGACGGAGTACGAGCAGTACTTC
TRBV19	TRBD1	NA	TRBJ2-3	CASSPDREGTDTQYF	TGTGCCAGTAGTCCGGACAGGGAGGGCACAGATACGCAGTATTTT
TRBV11-3	TRBD1	NA	TRBJ2-2	CASSLRGQGGELFF	TGTGCCAGCAGCCTGAGGGGGCAAGGCGGGGAGCTGTTTTTT
TRBV7-6	NA	NA	TRBJ2-3	CASSLQSGRTDTQYF	TGTGCCAGCAGCTTACAAAGCGGCCGCACAGATACGCAGTATTTT
TRBV7-2	NA	once	TRBJ2-1	CASSLVGRSYNEQFF	TGTGCCAGCAGCTTAGTTGGCCGTTCCTACAATGAGCAGTTCTTC
TRBV4-2	TRBD2	NA	TRBJ2-3	CASSVRGGYSTDTQYF	TGTGCCAGCAGCGTACGCGGGGGATATAGCACAGATACGCAGTATTTT